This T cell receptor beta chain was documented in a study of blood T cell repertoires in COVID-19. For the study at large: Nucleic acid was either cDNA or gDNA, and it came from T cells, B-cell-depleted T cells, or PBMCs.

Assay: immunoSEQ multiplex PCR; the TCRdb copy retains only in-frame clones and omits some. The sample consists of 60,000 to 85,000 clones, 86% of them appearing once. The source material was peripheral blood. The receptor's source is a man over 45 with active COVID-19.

The CDR3 sequence is CASPKIVEGELFF. The CDR3 region has the DNA TGTGCCAGTCCGAAGATAGTGGAGGGGGAGCTGTTTTTT. The chain employs TRBV21-1 and TRBJ2-2; the DNA was not compared with TRBD2, the D call given in the table. TRBV21-1 is deemed a pseudogene. CDR3 length: 13 amino acids.